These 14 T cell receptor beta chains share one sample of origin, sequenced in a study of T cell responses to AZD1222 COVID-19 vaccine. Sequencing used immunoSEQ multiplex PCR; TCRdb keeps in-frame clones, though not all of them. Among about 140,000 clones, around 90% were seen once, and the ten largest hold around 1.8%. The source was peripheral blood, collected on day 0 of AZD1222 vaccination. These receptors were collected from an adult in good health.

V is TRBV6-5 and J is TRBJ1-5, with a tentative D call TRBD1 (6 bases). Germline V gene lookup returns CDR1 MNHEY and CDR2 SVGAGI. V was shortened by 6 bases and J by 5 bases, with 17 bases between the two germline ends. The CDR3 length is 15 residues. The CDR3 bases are TGTGCCAGCAGGGCAGGGGCCTCAGGCGATCAGCCCCAGCATTTT. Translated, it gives CASRAGASGDQPQHF.

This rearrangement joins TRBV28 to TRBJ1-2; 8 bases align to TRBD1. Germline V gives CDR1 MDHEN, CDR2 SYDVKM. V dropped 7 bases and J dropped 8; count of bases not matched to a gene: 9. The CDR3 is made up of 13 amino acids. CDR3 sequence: CASIAPGGGGYTF. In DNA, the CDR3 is TGTGCCAGCATCGCGCCAGGGGGCGGCGGCTACACCTTC.

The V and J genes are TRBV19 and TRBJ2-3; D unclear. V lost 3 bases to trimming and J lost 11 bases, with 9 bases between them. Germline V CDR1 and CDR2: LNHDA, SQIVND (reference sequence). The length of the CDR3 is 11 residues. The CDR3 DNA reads TGTGCCAGTAGTATGATGGGCCTGCAGTATTTT. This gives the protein CASSMMGLQYF. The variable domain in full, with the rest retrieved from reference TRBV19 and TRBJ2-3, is DGGITQSPKYLFRKEGQNVTLSCEQNLNHDAMYWYRQDPGQGLRLIYYSQIVNDFQKGDIAEGYSVSREKKESFPLTVTSAQKNPTAFYLCASSMMGLQYFGPGTRLTVL.

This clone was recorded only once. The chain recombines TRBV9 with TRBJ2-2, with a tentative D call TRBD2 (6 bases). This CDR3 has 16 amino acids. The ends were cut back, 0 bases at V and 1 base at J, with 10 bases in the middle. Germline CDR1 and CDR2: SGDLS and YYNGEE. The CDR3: CASSVGASENTGELFF. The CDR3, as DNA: TGTGCCAGCAGCGTAGGGGCTAGCGAGAACACCGGGGAGCTGTTTTTT. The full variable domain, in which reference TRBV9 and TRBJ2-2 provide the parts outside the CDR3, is DSGVTQTPKHLITATGQRVTLRCSPRSGDLSVYWYQQSLDQGLQFLIQYYNGEERAKGNILERFSAQQFPDLHSELNLSSLELGDSALYFCASSVGASENTGELFFGEGSRLTVL.

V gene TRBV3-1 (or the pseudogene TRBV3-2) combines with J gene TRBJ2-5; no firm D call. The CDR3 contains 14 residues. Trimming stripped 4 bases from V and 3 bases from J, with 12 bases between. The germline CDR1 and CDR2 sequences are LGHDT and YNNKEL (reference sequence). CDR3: CASSLVVSEETQYF. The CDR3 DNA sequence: TGTGCCAGCAGCCTAGTAGTTAGTGAAGAGACCCAGTACTTC.

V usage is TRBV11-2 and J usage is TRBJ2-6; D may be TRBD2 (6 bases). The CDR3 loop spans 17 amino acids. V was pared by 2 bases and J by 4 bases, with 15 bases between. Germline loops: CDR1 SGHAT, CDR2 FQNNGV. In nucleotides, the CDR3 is TGTGCCAGCAGCTTAATGGGCCGACTAGGGGGGGCCAACGTCCTGACTTTC. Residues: CASSLMGRLGGANVLTF.

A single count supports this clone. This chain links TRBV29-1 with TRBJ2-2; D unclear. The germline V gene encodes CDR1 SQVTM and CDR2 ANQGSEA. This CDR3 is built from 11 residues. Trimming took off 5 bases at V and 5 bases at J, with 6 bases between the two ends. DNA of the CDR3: TGCAGCGTTAGAATAACCGGGGAGCTGTTTTTT. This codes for CSVRITGELFF.

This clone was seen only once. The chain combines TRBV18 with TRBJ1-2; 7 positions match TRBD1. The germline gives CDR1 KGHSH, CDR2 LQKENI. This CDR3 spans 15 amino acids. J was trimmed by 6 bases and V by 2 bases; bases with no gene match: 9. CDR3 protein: CASSPGQDRGHGYTF. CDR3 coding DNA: TGTGCCAGCTCACCAGGACAGGACCGAGGCCATGGCTACACCTTC.

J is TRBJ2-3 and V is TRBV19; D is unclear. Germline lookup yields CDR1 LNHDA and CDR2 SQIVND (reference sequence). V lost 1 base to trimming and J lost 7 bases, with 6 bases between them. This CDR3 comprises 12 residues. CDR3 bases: TGTGCCAGTAGTATAGGCGAGAATACGCAGTATTTT. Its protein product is CASSIGENTQYF.

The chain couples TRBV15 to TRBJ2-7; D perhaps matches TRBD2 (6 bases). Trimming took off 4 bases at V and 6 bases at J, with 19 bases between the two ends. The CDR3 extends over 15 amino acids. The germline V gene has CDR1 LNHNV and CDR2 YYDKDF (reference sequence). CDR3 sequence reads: CATSKGGTEPVEQYF. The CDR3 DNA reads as TGTGCCACCAGCAAGGGCGGGACGGAACCCGTCGAGCAGTACTTC.

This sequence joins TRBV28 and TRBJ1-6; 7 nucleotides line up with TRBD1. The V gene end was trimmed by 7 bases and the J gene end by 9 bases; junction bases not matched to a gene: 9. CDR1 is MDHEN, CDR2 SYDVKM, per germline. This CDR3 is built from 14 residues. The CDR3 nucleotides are TGTGCCAGCACGAAACAGGGGAGTTTTTCACCCCTCCACTTT. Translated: CASTKQGSFSPLHF.

CDR3 region: CASSQTQGRNSPLHF. DNA of the CDR3: TGCGCCAGCAGCCAAACACAGGGAAGAAATTCACCCCTCCACTTT. V usage is TRBV5-1 and J usage is TRBJ1-6; perhaps TRBD1 as D (6 bases). In germline, CDR1 is SGHRS, CDR2 YFSETQ. The germline V and J ends were trimmed by 4 bases and 7 bases, with 15 bases remaining between them. The CDR3 sequence is 15 residues long.

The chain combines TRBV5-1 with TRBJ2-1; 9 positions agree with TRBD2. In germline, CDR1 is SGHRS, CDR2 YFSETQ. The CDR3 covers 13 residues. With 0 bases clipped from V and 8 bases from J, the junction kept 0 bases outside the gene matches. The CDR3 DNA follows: TGCGCCAGCAGCTTGGGACTAGCGGATGAGCAGTTCTTC. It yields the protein CASSLGLADEQFF.

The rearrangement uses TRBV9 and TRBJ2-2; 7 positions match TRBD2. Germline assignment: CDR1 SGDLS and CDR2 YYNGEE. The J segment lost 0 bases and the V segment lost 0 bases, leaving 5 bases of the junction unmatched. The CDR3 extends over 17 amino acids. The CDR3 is CASSVAGGPSNTGELFF. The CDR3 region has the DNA TGTGCCAGCAGCGTAGCGGGAGGCCCTTCGAACACCGGGGAGCTGTTTTTT.